This record covers a single T cell receptor (beta chain). Its antigen is undetermined. This sample is part of a study of cytomegalovirus exposure and HLA in healthy donors. Points from the study as a whole: As a later analysis showed, a missense DCLRE1C variant was linked to trimming of TCR beta V- and J-genes. The likely explanation for a cluster of highly shared sequence variants was sequencing artifact. Analyses of presence and absence presupposed an approximately uniform sequencing depth across donors. Cytomegalovirus-associated status was assigned to approximately 160 TCR beta chains.

PCR was performed using 60 Vbeta and 13 Jbeta primers. Using immunoSEQ multiplex PCR, the repertoire was profiled, and TCRdb retains in-frame clones only, with some absent. The data contain 95,000 to 150,000 clones, roughly 83% of them singletons. The ends lost 0 bases at V and 0 bases at J; junction bases unmatched: 8. Germline-derived CDR1 and CDR2 are SGDLS and YYNGEE. The CDR3 extends over 18 amino acids. The V call is TRBV9, the J call TRBJ1-4, with 7 bases lining up with TRBD1. This clonotype originated in a man between 18 and 29 years old in good health and CMV-seropositive. The sequenced sample consisted of PBMCs. The CDR3 reads CASSVEATGTPTNEKLFF. CDR3 coding DNA: TGTGCCAGCAGCGTAGAGGCGACAGGGACTCCAACTAATGAAAAACTGTTTTTT.